This entry features one T cell receptor (beta chain) sequence. CDR1 and CDR2 from the germline V gene are SGHRS and YFSETQ. The CDR3 runs 14 residues. Between the trimmed V and J ends, which lost 0 bases and 3 bases, there was a span of 10 bases. This specimen comes from a study of T-cell memory formation after mild COVID-19. TCRdb used MiXCR to reprocess the 5' RACE reads, holding one entry per CDR3 protein. The table has about 560,000 distinct CDR3 sequences, about 20% seen once. The sequenced sample was PBMCs or a T cell subset sorted from them (not recorded which). This rearrangement joins TRBV5-1 to TRBJ2-7; D not resolved. This receptor was identified in an adult woman who had mild COVID-19 (a few samples of this study predate the infection). Cell type and time point are not known. The CDR3 nucleotides read TGCGCCAGCAGCTTGGTGGGCCAGAACTACGAGCAGTACTTC. This translates into CASSLVGQNYEQYF.